This TCR beta chain was sequenced for a study of T cell clonotyping in hematopoietic cell transplantation. As for the study in general: Pretransplant recipient samples were taken after cytoreduction.

TCRdb's copy holds only in-frame clones and misses some; the assay was immunoSEQ multiplex PCR. This table has around 80,000 clones, 90% to 97% appearing once. Time point noted: recipient sample about 28 days before transplant, after cytoreduction. Recipient blood drawn about 28 days pretransplant and days 30, 100, 180 after. The CDR3 length is 14 residues. Germline V gene data show CDR1 as SGDLS and CDR2 as YYNGEE. V was shortened by 0 bases and J by 4 bases, with 10 bases between the two germline ends. Regarding the study as a whole: Pathologically expanded recipient clonotypes increased progressively from day 30 to day 180 as diversity fell. Graft donor and pretransplant recipient Inverse Simpson Index values predicted broader posttransplant TCR diversity.

Concerning this clone: Its antigen is still unknown.

V is TRBV9 and J is TRBJ1-2; D uncertain. The material sequenced was peripheral blood mononuclear cells, taken before stem cell transplant. This receptor was obtained from a woman in her forties or fifties with acute myeloid leukemia. Some clones in this sample may be carry-over from other donors' samples. The CDR3 reads CASSVEGVAYGYTF. The CDR3 DNA reads as TGTGCCAGCAGCGTAGAGGGAGTTGCCTATGGCTACACCTTC.